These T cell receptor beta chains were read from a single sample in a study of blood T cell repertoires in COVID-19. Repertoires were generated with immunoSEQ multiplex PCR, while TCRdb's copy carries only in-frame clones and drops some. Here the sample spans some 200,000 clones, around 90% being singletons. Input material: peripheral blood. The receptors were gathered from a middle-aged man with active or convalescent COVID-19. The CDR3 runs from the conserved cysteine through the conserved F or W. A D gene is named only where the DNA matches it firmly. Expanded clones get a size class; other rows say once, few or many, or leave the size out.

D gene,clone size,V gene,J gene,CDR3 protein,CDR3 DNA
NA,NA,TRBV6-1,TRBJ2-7,CASSVSSGVSSYEQYF,TGTGCCAGCAGTGTCTCTTCCGGGGTTAGCTCCTACGAGCAGTACTTC
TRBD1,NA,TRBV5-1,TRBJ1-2,CASSSVQGNYGYTF,TGCGCCAGCAGCTCGGTACAGGGGAACTATGGCTACACCTTC
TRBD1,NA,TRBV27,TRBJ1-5,CASSFTGGNQPQHF,TGTGCCAGCAGTTTTACAGGGGGCAATCAGCCCCAGCATTTT
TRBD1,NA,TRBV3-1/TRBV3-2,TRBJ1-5,CASSPRRTGFGQPQHF,TGTGCCAGCAGCCCAAGAAGGACAGGGTTTGGCCAGCCCCAGCATTTT
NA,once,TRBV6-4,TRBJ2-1,CASSVGGSAGEQFF,TGTGCCAGCAGTGTCGGGGGTTCTGCGGGTGAGCAGTTCTTC
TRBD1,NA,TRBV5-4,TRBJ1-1,CASSRTGDTEAFF,TGTGCCAGCAGCAGAACAGGGGACACTGAAGCTTTCTTT
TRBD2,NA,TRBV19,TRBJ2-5,CASSRLAGTQYF,TGTGCCAGTAGTAGACTAGCTGGGACCCAGTACTTC
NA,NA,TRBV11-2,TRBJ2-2,CASSFGHGAGRTGELFF,TGTGCCAGCAGCTTCGGGCACGGTGCGGGGAGGACCGGGGAGCTGTTTTTT
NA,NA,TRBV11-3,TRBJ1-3,CASSLRTSGGAFSGNTIYF,TGTGCCAGCAGCCTACGTACCAGTGGGGGGGCTTTCTCTGGAAACACCATATATTTT
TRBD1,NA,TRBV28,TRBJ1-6,CASSFPTGASPLHF,TGTGCCAGCAGTTTTCCGACAGGGGCCTCACCCCTCCACTTT
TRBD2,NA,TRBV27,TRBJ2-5,CASSFRAGGGETQYF,TGTGCCAGCAGTTTTAGAGCGGGGGGTGGGGAGACCCAGTACTTC
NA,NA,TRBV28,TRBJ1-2,CATMVQVNYGYTF,TGTGCCACCATGGTACAGGTGAACTATGGCTACACCTTC
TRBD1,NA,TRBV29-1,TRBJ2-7,CSVEDNRGEQYF,TGCAGCGTTGAAGACAACAGGGGCGAGCAGTACTTC
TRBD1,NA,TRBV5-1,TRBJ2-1,CASSPGTEGHNEQFF,TGCGCCAGCAGCCCAGGGACAGAGGGGCACAATGAGCAGTTCTTC
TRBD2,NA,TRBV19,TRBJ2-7,CASTPLTSGGSYEQYF,TGTGCCAGTACCCCTTTGACTAGCGGGGGCTCCTACGAGCAGTACTTC
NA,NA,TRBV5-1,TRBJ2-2,CASSLEGVIDTGELFF,TGCGCCAGCAGCTTGGAAGGGGTAATCGACACCGGGGAGCTGTTTTTT
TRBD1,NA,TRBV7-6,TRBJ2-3,CASSSMTGNWVDTQYF,TGTGCCAGCAGCTCGATGACAGGGAACTGGGTGGATACGCAGTATTTT
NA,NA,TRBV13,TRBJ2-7,CASSFGLGRNEQYF,TGTGCCAGCAGCTTCGGGCTAGGGAGGAACGAGCAGTACTTC
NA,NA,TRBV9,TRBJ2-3,CASSVEGGTQYF,TGTGCCAGCAGCGTAGAAGGAGGTACGCAGTATTTT
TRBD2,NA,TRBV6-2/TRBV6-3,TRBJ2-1,CASSYTSGGDEQFF,TGTGCCAGCAGTTATACTAGCGGGGGTGATGAGCAGTTCTTC
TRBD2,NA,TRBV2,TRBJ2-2,CASRGLAGGLRTGELFF,TGTGCCAGCAGGGGACTAGCGGGGGGATTGAGAACCGGGGAGCTGTTTTTT
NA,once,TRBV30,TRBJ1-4,CASLDGGGEKLFF,TGTGCCTCCTTGGACGGGGGGGGTGAAAAACTGTTTTTT
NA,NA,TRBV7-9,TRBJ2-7,CASSTRDEQYF,TGTGCCAGCAGCACCCGGGACGAGCAGTACTTC
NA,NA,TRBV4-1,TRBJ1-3,CASSQGGAGLANTIYF,TGCGCCAGCAGCCAGGGGGGGGCAGGCTTGGCAAACACCATATATTTT
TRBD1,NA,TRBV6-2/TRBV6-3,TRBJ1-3,CASSSPGQSSGNTIYF,TGTGCCAGCAGTTCCCCGGGACAGTCCTCTGGAAACACCATATATTTT
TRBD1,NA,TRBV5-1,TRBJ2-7,CASSPDGTVVYEQYF,TGCGCCAGCAGCCCTGACGGGACAGTCGTCTACGAGCAGTACTTC
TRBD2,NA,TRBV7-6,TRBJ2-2,CASSKSGGAVGELFF,TGTGCCAGCAGCAAGAGCGGGGGGGCCGTCGGGGAGCTGTTTTTT
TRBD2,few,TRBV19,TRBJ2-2,CAPRGGPATGELFF,TGTGCCCCTAGGGGAGGGCCGGCTACCGGGGAGCTGTTTTTT
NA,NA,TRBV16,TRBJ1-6,CASSQFIFAETGDNSPLHF,TGTGCCAGCAGCCAATTTATCTTCGCGGAGACAGGAGACAATTCACCCCTCCACTTT
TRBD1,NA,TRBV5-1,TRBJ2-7,CASSSQTGNLYEQYF,TGCGCCAGCAGCTCACAGACAGGGAACCTCTACGAGCAGTACTTC
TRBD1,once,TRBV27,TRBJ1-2,CASSRDRGSPYGYTF,TGTGCCAGCAGCCGGGACAGGGGTTCCCCCTATGGCTACACCTTC
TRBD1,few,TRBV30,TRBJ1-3,CAWSSTGAATIYF,TGTGCCTGGAGTTCGACAGGGGCTGCCACCATATATTTT
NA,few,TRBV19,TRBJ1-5,CASSPSFNQPQHF,TGTGCCAGCAGTCCGTCCTTCAATCAGCCCCAGCATTTT
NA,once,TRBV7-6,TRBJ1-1,CASSLVVGAPGDTEAFF,TGTGCCAGCAGCTTAGTGGTAGGGGCGCCAGGGGACACTGAAGCTTTCTTT
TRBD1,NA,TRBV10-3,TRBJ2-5,CAIRDRGQETQYF,TGTGCCATCAGGGACAGGGGGCAAGAGACCCAGTACTTC
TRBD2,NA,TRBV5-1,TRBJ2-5,CASSLASGASGETQYF,TGCGCCAGCAGCTTGGCTAGCGGGGCCTCGGGAGAGACCCAGTACTTC
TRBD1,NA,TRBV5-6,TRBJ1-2,CASSLPGTGFYGYTF,TGTGCCAGCAGCTTACCGGGGACAGGATTCTATGGCTACACCTTC
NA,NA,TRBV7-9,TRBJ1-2,CASSLGGGASYGYTF,TGTGCCAGCAGCTTAGGCGGGGGGGCCAGCTATGGCTACACCTTC
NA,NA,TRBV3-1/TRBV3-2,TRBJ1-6,CASSLQQGGYSPLHF,TGTGCCAGCAGCCTACAACAAGGGGGATATTCACCCCTCCACTTT
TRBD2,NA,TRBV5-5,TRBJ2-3,CASSIELAGGTDTQYF,TGTGCCAGCAGCATCGAACTAGCGGGGGGCACAGATACGCAGTATTTT
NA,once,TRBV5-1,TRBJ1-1,CASSLGDRSWAFF,TGCGCCAGCAGCTTGGGAGACAGGAGTTGGGCTTTCTTT
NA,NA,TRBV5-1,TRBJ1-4,CASSQEGNEKLFF,TGCGCCAGCAGCCAGGAGGGAAATGAAAAACTGTTTTTT
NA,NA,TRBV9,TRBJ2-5,CASSVEGTRGETQYF,TGTGCCAGCAGCGTAGAGGGAACGCGGGGAGAGACCCAGTACTTC
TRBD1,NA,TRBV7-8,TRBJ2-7,CASTHGADRGYEQYF,TGTGCCAGCACCCATGGGGCGGACAGGGGGTACGAGCAGTACTTC
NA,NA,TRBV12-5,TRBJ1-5,CASSKDSNYQPQHF,TGTGCTAGTTCGAAGGACAGTAACTATCAGCCCCAGCATTTT
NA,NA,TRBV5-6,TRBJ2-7,CASSSADPSWEEQYF,TGTGCCAGCAGCTCAGCGGACCCCAGTTGGGAGGAGCAGTACTTC
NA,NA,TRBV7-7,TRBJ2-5,CASSALGSGGETQYF,TGTGCTAGCAGCGCCCTTGGTAGCGGTGGGGAGACCCAGTACTTC
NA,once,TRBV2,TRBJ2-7,CASSEIQGHEQYF,TGTGCCAGCAGTGAAATTCAGGGGCACGAGCAGTACTTC